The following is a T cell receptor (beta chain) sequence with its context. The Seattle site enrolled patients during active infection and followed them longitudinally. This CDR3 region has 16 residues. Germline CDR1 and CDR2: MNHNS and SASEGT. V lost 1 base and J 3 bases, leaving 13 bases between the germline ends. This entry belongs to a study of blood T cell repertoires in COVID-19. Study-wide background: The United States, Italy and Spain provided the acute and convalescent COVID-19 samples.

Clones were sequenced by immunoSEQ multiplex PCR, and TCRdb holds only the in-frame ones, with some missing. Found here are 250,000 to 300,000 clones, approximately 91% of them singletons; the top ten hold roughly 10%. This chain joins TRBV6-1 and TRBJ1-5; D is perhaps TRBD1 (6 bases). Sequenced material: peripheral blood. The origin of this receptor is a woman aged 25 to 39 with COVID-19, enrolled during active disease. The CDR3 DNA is TGTGCCAGCAGTGAAGTTTCAGGGGCGAACAATCAGCCCCAGCATTTT. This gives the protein CASSEVSGANNQPQHF.